This is a list of T cell receptor beta chains from one sample in a study of CD8+ T cells in alopecia areata. Only in-frame clones appear in the TCRdb table, and some are missing; sequencing was by immunoSEQ multiplex PCR. There are over 150,000 clones in the sample; roughly 53% occur only once, and 10% to 14% lies in the top ten. The input for sequencing was CD8+ T cells sorted from blood, taken at week 24, from a patient treated with tofacitinib. The receptors were sampled from a human donor with alopecia areata. The CDR3 runs from the conserved cysteine through the conserved F or W. The D gene is left open where the match is weak. Clone size is shown for a subset of rows, as once, few, many or a class of expanded clone.

j_call: TRBJ1-1; d_call: -; v_call: TRBV7-9; cdr3_length: 13; clone_size: -; cdr3_nt: TGTGCCAGCAGCATTACAGGGAACACTGAAGCTTTCTTT; cdr3_aa: CASSITGNTEAFF
j_call: TRBJ2-1; d_call: TRBD2; v_call: TRBV4-1; cdr3_length: 15; clone_size: -; cdr3_nt: TGCGCCAGCGGCGTGCTAGCGGGGGCCTGGGATGAGCAGTTCTTC; cdr3_aa: CASGVLAGAWDEQFF
j_call: TRBJ1-5; d_call: TRBD1; v_call: TRBV12-5; cdr3_length: 16; clone_size: -; cdr3_nt: TGTGCTAGTGGTTTGGGGGGACAGGTTTCCAATCAGCCCCAGCATTTT; cdr3_aa: CASGLGGQVSNQPQHF
j_call: TRBJ2-7; d_call: -; v_call: TRBV5-6; cdr3_length: 14; clone_size: -; cdr3_nt: TGTGCCAGCAGCTCCGGCTCCTTCTCCTACGAGCAGTACTTC; cdr3_aa: CASSSGSFSYEQYF
j_call: TRBJ2-1; d_call: -; v_call: TRBV11-3; cdr3_length: 16; clone_size: -; cdr3_nt: TGTGCCAGCAGCTTAGTCGGTGGGGGCTCAGACAATGAGCAGTTCTTC; cdr3_aa: CASSLVGGGSDNEQFF
j_call: TRBJ1-1; d_call: -; v_call: TRBV27; cdr3_length: 14; clone_size: -; cdr3_nt: TGTGCCAGCCACCAAGGGGAGGGGTTCACTGAAGCTTTCTTT; cdr3_aa: CASHQGEGFTEAFF
j_call: TRBJ2-3; d_call: TRBD1; v_call: TRBV5-1; cdr3_length: 14; clone_size: -; cdr3_nt: TGCGCCAGCAGCTTTCAGGGGGCGACAGATACGCAGTATTTT; cdr3_aa: CASSFQGATDTQYF
j_call: TRBJ1-1; d_call: TRBD1; v_call: TRBV5-1; cdr3_length: 17; clone_size: -; cdr3_nt: TGCGCCAGCAGCTTGTCCCGGGACAGGGGTAGTCACACTGAAGCTTTCTTT; cdr3_aa: CASSLSRDRGSHTEAFF
j_call: TRBJ2-1; d_call: -; v_call: TRBV30; cdr3_length: 14; clone_size: once; cdr3_nt: TGTGCCTGGACCGGAGGGGAGTCCTACAATGAGCAGTTCTTC; cdr3_aa: CAWTGGESYNEQFF
j_call: TRBJ2-1; d_call: -; v_call: TRBV30; cdr3_length: 13; clone_size: -; cdr3_nt: TGTGCCTGGAGTGAGTGGGGGAGCAATGAGCAGTTCTTC; cdr3_aa: CAWSEWGSNEQFF
j_call: TRBJ2-2; d_call: -; v_call: TRBV9; cdr3_length: 12; clone_size: few; cdr3_nt: TGTGCCAGCAGCGTAATCCCGGGGGAGCTGTTTTTT; cdr3_aa: CASSVIPGELFF
j_call: TRBJ1-2; d_call: -; v_call: TRBV5-1; cdr3_length: 14; clone_size: -; cdr3_nt: TGCGCCAGCAGCTTTGAGGGGATTAACTATGGCTACACCTTC; cdr3_aa: CASSFEGINYGYTF
j_call: TRBJ2-3; d_call: -; v_call: TRBV19; cdr3_length: 15; clone_size: few; cdr3_nt: TGTGCCAGTAGTGGAGCAGGGGAGGGGTCAGATACGCAGTATTTT; cdr3_aa: CASSGAGEGSDTQYF
j_call: TRBJ1-2; d_call: -; v_call: TRBV5-4; cdr3_length: 16; clone_size: -; cdr3_nt: TGCGCCAGCAGCCAAGTTTCGCTAGCCACAGACTATGGCTACACCTTC; cdr3_aa: CASSQVSLATDYGYTF
j_call: TRBJ2-7; d_call: TRBD1; v_call: TRBV29-1; cdr3_length: 14; clone_size: -; cdr3_nt: TGCAGCGTTGGTGCCGGGACAGTAAGCTACGAGCAGTACTTC; cdr3_aa: CSVGAGTVSYEQYF
j_call: TRBJ1-4; d_call: -; v_call: TRBV29-1; cdr3_length: 13; clone_size: -; cdr3_nt: TGCAGCGTTGCTGAGGGGGTAAATGAAAAACTGTTTTTT; cdr3_aa: CSVAEGVNEKLFF
j_call: TRBJ2-5; d_call: -; v_call: TRBV2; cdr3_length: 13; clone_size: many; cdr3_nt: TGTGCCAGCAGTCCAGGGGATTGGGAGACCCAGTACTTC; cdr3_aa: CASSPGDWETQYF
j_call: TRBJ1-1; d_call: -; v_call: TRBV30; cdr3_length: 13; clone_size: -; cdr3_nt: TGTGCCTGGAGTGTTTCCGAGGGGTCTGAAGCTTTCTTT; cdr3_aa: CAWSVSEGSEAFF
j_call: TRBJ2-3; d_call: TRBD2; v_call: TRBV30; cdr3_length: 13; clone_size: once; cdr3_nt: TGTGCCTGGGGACTAGTGCGCACAGATACGCAGTATTTT; cdr3_aa: CAWGLVRTDTQYF
j_call: TRBJ2-2; d_call: -; v_call: TRBV19; cdr3_length: 13; clone_size: -; cdr3_nt: TGTGCCAGTAGTAACAGTATCACCGGGGAGCTGTTTTTT; cdr3_aa: CASSNSITGELFF
j_call: TRBJ2-7; d_call: TRBD1; v_call: TRBV11-3; cdr3_length: 14; clone_size: -; cdr3_nt: TGTGCCAGCAGCCGGACAGGGGGCGTGAGGGAGCAGTACTTC; cdr3_aa: CASSRTGGVREQYF
j_call: TRBJ2-7; d_call: -; v_call: TRBV11-2; cdr3_length: 13; clone_size: -; cdr3_nt: TGTGCCAGCAGCTTAGCCGACTCCAACGAGCAGTACTTC; cdr3_aa: CASSLADSNEQYF
j_call: TRBJ2-7; d_call: -; v_call: TRBV4-3; cdr3_length: 14; clone_size: -; cdr3_nt: TGCGCCAGCAGCCAAGAGAATTCTGTTTACGAGCAGTACTTC; cdr3_aa: CASSQENSVYEQYF
j_call: TRBJ2-7; d_call: -; v_call: TRBV12-5; cdr3_length: 13; clone_size: -; cdr3_nt: TGTGCTAGTGGTTTGGCCAGGGGTTACGAGCAGTACTTC; cdr3_aa: CASGLARGYEQYF
j_call: TRBJ2-5; d_call: TRBD1; v_call: TRBV13; cdr3_length: 14; clone_size: once; cdr3_nt: TGTGCCAGCAGTGCCGGGACAGGGCCAGAGACCCAGTACTTC; cdr3_aa: CASSAGTGPETQYF
j_call: TRBJ2-7; d_call: -; v_call: TRBV29-1; cdr3_length: 13; clone_size: few; cdr3_nt: TGCAGCGTTGACATGGGGACCCCGAGGCGACAGTACTTC; cdr3_aa: CSVDMGTPRRQYF
j_call: TRBJ2-1; d_call: -; v_call: TRBV29-1; cdr3_length: 13; clone_size: few; cdr3_nt: TGCAGCTCAGGGGCCGCCCTCTACAATGAGCAGTTCTTC; cdr3_aa: CSSGAALYNEQFF
j_call: TRBJ2-1; d_call: -; v_call: TRBV19; cdr3_length: 10; clone_size: few; cdr3_nt: TGTGCCAGTAGCAAGGGAAGGCAGTTCTTC; cdr3_aa: CASSKGRQFF
j_call: TRBJ2-1; d_call: -; v_call: TRBV7-2; cdr3_length: 12; clone_size: -; cdr3_nt: TGTGCCAGCAGCCTATCTGGGAATGAGCAGTTCTTC; cdr3_aa: CASSLSGNEQFF
j_call: TRBJ2-7; d_call: -; v_call: TRBV25-1; cdr3_length: 14; clone_size: -; cdr3_nt: TGTGCCAGCAGTGGGACAGCCAGCTCCTACGAGCAGTACTTC; cdr3_aa: CASSGTASSYEQYF
j_call: TRBJ2-7; d_call: TRBD1; v_call: TRBV2; cdr3_length: 12; clone_size: -; cdr3_nt: TGTGCCATCCGGGACAGGGGGGACGAGCAGTACTTC; cdr3_aa: CAIRDRGDEQYF
j_call: TRBJ2-7; d_call: TRBD1; v_call: TRBV30; cdr3_length: 11; clone_size: few; cdr3_nt: TGTGCCTGGGGACAGGGATCCGAGCAGTACTTC; cdr3_aa: CAWGQGSEQYF
j_call: TRBJ2-3; d_call: -; v_call: TRBV7-2; cdr3_length: 15; clone_size: -; cdr3_nt: TGTGCCAGCTCGCCGGGGGGCGGGAGCACAGATACGCAGTATTTT; cdr3_aa: CASSPGGGSTDTQYF
j_call: TRBJ2-3; d_call: -; v_call: TRBV9; cdr3_length: 15; clone_size: -; cdr3_nt: TGTGCCAGCAGCGTGGGTCCAGCTAGCACAGATACGCAGTATTTT; cdr3_aa: CASSVGPASTDTQYF
j_call: TRBJ2-1; d_call: -; v_call: TRBV30; cdr3_length: 12; clone_size: -; cdr3_nt: TGTGCCTGGAGTTTTGGGATCAATGAGCAGTTCTTC; cdr3_aa: CAWSFGINEQFF
j_call: TRBJ2-5; d_call: TRBD2; v_call: TRBV28; cdr3_length: 16; clone_size: -; cdr3_nt: TGTGCCAGCAGGGATTTACTAGCGGGGGCCCAAGAGACCCAGTACTTC; cdr3_aa: CASRDLLAGAQETQYF
j_call: TRBJ2-2; d_call: -; v_call: TRBV29-1; cdr3_length: 13; clone_size: -; cdr3_nt: TGCAGCGTTGAAGTCCCGAACACCGGGGAGCTGTTTTTT; cdr3_aa: CSVEVPNTGELFF
j_call: TRBJ1-5; d_call: -; v_call: TRBV4-3; cdr3_length: 13; clone_size: few; cdr3_nt: TGCGCCAGCAGCCAAGACCGCCATCAGCCCCAGCATTTT; cdr3_aa: CASSQDRHQPQHF
j_call: TRBJ2-1; d_call: TRBD2; v_call: TRBV4-3; cdr3_length: 17; clone_size: -; cdr3_nt: TGCGCCAGCAGCCAAACCCATCGGGGGGGGCCCTACAATGAGCAGTTCTTC; cdr3_aa: CASSQTHRGGPYNEQFF
j_call: TRBJ1-2; d_call: -; v_call: TRBV14; cdr3_length: 15; clone_size: -; cdr3_nt: TGTGCCAGCAGCCAAGTAACAGCCAGTCTCTATGGCTACACCTTC; cdr3_aa: CASSQVTASLYGYTF
j_call: TRBJ2-7; d_call: -; v_call: TRBV5-1; cdr3_length: 15; clone_size: once; cdr3_nt: TGCGCCAGCAGCTTGGCCGAGGGGGGGCCGTACGAGCAGTACTTC; cdr3_aa: CASSLAEGGPYEQYF
j_call: TRBJ2-7; d_call: TRBD2; v_call: TRBV4-3; cdr3_length: 15; clone_size: once; cdr3_nt: TGCGCCAGCAGCCAGCAACGCGGGAGAAGCTACGAGCAGTACTTC; cdr3_aa: CASSQQRGRSYEQYF
j_call: TRBJ2-1; d_call: -; v_call: TRBV5-4; cdr3_length: 14; clone_size: -; cdr3_nt: TGTGCTTATCGTACCGGGACCGGTTACAATGAGCAGTTCTTC; cdr3_aa: CAYRTGTGYNEQFF
j_call: TRBJ2-5; d_call: TRBD1; v_call: TRBV29-1; cdr3_length: 13; clone_size: -; cdr3_nt: TGCAGCGTTGTCGGGACAGGGAAAGAGACCCAGTACTTC; cdr3_aa: CSVVGTGKETQYF
j_call: TRBJ2-1; d_call: TRBD2; v_call: TRBV29-1; cdr3_length: 14; clone_size: few; cdr3_nt: TGCAGCGTTTGGACCAGCGGGGGGAACAATGAGCAGTTCTTC; cdr3_aa: CSVWTSGGNNEQFF
j_call: TRBJ2-3; d_call: TRBD1; v_call: TRBV7-9; cdr3_length: 15; clone_size: -; cdr3_nt: TGTGCCAGCAGCTTAAGTGGGACAGGGGTAGATACGCAGTATTTT; cdr3_aa: CASSLSGTGVDTQYF
j_call: TRBJ1-2; d_call: -; v_call: TRBV4-3; cdr3_length: 15; clone_size: few; cdr3_nt: TGCGCCAGCAGCCAAGACCGTCACAGGAGATATGGCTACACCTTC; cdr3_aa: CASSQDRHRRYGYTF
j_call: TRBJ2-7; d_call: -; v_call: TRBV11-3; cdr3_length: 14; clone_size: -; cdr3_nt: TGTGCCAGCAGCTTAGGTATAGGGACCTACGAGCAGTACTTC; cdr3_aa: CASSLGIGTYEQYF
j_call: TRBJ1-2; d_call: -; v_call: TRBV11-2; cdr3_length: 15; clone_size: -; cdr3_nt: TGTGCCAGCAGCTTAGGTGGGGCAGGGTACAATGGCTACACCTTC; cdr3_aa: CASSLGGAGYNGYTF
j_call: TRBJ2-7; d_call: -; v_call: TRBV27; cdr3_length: 16; clone_size: -; cdr3_nt: TGTGCCAGCAGTTTAAGAAGTCCCCGGGCGTCCTACGAGCAGTACTTC; cdr3_aa: CASSLRSPRASYEQYF
j_call: TRBJ1-1; d_call: -; v_call: TRBV6-5; cdr3_length: 12; clone_size: few; cdr3_nt: TGTGCCAGCAGTTACTTGGGAACTGAAGCTTTCTTT; cdr3_aa: CASSYLGTEAFF
j_call: TRBJ1-5; d_call: -; v_call: TRBV7-8; cdr3_length: 13; clone_size: -; cdr3_nt: TGTGCCAGCAGCAGCGGGACGGTTCAGCCCCAGCATTTT; cdr3_aa: CASSSGTVQPQHF
j_call: TRBJ1-6; d_call: TRBD1; v_call: TRBV13; cdr3_length: 13; clone_size: -; cdr3_nt: TGTGCCAGCAGCCTTGGACAGGGGAACGCCCTCCACTTT; cdr3_aa: CASSLGQGNALHF
j_call: TRBJ2-5; d_call: TRBD2; v_call: TRBV7-2; cdr3_length: 19; clone_size: -; cdr3_nt: TGTGCCAGCAGCTCCAGTTGGGCTAGCGGGGGGAAAGTGGGAGAGACCCAGTACTTC; cdr3_aa: CASSSSWASGGKVGETQYF
j_call: TRBJ1-2; d_call: -; v_call: TRBV29-1; cdr3_length: 14; clone_size: -; cdr3_nt: TGCAGCGTTGCCGGAGGTGGGGATGACTATGGCTACACCTTC; cdr3_aa: CSVAGGGDDYGYTF